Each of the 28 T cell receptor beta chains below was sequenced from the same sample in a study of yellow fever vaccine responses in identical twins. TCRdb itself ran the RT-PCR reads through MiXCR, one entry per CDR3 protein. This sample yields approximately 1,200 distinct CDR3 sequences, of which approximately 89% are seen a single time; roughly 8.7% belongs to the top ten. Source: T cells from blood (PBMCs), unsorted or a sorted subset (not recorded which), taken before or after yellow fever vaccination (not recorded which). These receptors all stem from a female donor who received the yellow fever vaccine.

In nucleotides, the CDR3 is TGTGCCAGCAGCGCCTCCCAGGGGCCAACCGGCAACTATGGCTACACCTTC. Residues: CASSASQGPTGNYGYTF. The V and J genes are TRBV9 and TRBJ1-2; tentatively, D is TRBD1 (6 bases). The germline CDR1 and CDR2 sequences are SGDLS and YYNGEE. V lost 3 bases, J lost 2 bases, and 20 bases lay in between. This CDR3 has 17 amino acids. The variable domain in full, with the rest retrieved from reference TRBV9 and TRBJ1-2, is DSGVTQTPKHLITATGQRVTLRCSPRSGDLSVYWYQQSLDQGLQFLIQYYNGEERAKGNILERFSAQQFPDLHSELNLSSLELGDSALYFCASSASQGPTGNYGYTFGSGTRLTVV.

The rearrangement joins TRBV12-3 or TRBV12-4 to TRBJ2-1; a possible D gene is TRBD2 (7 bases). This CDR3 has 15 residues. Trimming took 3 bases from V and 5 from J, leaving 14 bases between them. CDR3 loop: CASSFGGGAHNEQFF. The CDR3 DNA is TGTGCCAGCAGTTTCGGTGGGGGGGCCCACAATGAGCAGTTCTTC.

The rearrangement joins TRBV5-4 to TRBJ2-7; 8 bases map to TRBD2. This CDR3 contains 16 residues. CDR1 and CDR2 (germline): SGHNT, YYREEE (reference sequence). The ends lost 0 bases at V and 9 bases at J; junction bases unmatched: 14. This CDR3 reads CASSLARLAGPGGQYF. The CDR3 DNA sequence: TGTGCCAGCAGCTTGGCGAGGCTAGCGGGCCCGGGGGGGCAGTACTTC. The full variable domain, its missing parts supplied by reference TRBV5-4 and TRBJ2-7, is ETGVTQSPTHLIKTRGQQVTLRCSSQSGHNTVSWYQQALGQGPQFIFQYYREEENGRGNFPPRFSGLQFPNYSSELNVNALELDDSALYLCASSLARLAGPGGQYFGPGTRLTVT.

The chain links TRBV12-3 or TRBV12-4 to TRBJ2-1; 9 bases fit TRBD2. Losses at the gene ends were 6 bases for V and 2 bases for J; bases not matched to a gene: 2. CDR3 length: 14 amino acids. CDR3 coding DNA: TGTGCCAGCAGGACTAGCGGAACCTACAATGAGCAGTTCTTC. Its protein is CASRTSGTYNEQFF.

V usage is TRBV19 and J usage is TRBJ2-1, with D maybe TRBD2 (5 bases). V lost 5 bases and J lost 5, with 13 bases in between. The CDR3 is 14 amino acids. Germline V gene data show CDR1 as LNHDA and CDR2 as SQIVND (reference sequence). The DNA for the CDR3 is TGTGCCAGTAGTCCCTTCGGACTTAACAATGAGCAGTTCTTC. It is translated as CASSPFGLNNEQFF.

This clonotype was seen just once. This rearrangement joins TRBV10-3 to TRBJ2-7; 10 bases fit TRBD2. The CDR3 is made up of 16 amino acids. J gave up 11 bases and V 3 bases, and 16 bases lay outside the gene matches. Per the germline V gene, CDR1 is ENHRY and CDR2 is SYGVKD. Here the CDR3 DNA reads TGTGCCATCAGTGACTTAGGGTTTGGACTAGCGGCATTGGAGTACGTC. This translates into CAISDLGFGLAALEYV.

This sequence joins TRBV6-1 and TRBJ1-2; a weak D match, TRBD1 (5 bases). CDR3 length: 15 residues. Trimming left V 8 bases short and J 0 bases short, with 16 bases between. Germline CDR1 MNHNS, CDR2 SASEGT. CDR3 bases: TGTGCCAGCTCGGGGGTTTCCCAAGCTAACTATGGCTACACCTTC. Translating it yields CASSGVSQANYGYTF.

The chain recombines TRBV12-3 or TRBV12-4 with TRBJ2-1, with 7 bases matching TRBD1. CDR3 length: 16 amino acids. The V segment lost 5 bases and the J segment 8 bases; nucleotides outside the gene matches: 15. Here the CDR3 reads CASSLGQARIMDEQFF. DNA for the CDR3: TGTGCCAGCAGTCTTGGACAGGCGAGGATAATGGATGAGCAGTTCTTC.

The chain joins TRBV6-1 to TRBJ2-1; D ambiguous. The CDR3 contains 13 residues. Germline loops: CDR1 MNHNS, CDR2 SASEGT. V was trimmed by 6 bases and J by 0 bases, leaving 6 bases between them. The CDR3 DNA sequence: TGTGCCAGCAGGGCCGGCTCCTACAATGAGCAGTTCTTC. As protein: CASRAGSYNEQFF.

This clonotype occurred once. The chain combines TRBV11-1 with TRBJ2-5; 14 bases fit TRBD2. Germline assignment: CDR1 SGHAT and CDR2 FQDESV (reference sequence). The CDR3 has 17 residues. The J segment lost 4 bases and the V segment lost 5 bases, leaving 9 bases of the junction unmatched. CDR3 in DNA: TGTGCCAGCAGCACGCGACTAGCGGGAGGGTTAGGAGAGACCCAGTACTTC. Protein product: CASSTRLAGGLGETQYF.

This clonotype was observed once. CDR3 protein: CASSDRTSTDTQYF. The CDR3 DNA reads as TGTGCCAGCAGTGACCGGACTAGCACAGATACGCAGTATTTT. The chain couples TRBV6-1 to TRBJ2-3; possible D gene TRBD2, 5 bases. V gave up 3 bases and J gave up 0 bases, with 7 bases separating them. Germline CDR1 is MNHNS and CDR2 is SASEGT. CDR3 length: 14 residues.

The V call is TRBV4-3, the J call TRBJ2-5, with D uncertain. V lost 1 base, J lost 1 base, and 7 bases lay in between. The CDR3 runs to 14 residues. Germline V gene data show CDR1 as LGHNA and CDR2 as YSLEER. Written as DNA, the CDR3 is TGCGCCAGCAGCCAAGTTGGCAGCCAAGAGACCCAGTACTTC. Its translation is CASSQVGSQETQYF.

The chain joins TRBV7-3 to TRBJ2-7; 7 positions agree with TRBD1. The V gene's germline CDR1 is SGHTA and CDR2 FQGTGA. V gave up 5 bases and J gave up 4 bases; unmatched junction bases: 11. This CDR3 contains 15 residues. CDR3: CASSPRQGRQYEQYF. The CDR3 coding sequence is TGTGCCAGCAGCCCCCGACAGGGAAGGCAGTACGAGCAGTACTTC.

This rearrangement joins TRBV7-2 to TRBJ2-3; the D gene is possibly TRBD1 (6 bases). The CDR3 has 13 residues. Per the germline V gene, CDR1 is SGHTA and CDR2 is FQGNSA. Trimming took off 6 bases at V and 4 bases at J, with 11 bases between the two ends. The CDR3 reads CASRGGGPDTQYF. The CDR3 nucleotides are TGTGCCAGCAGGGGTGGGGGCCCAGATACGCAGTATTTT.

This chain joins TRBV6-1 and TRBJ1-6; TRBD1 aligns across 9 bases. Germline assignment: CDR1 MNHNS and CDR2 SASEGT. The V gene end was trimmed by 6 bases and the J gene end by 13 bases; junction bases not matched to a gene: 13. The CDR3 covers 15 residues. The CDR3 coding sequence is TGTGCCAGCAGCCTAACGGGACAGGGAATCCCCCCCCTCCACTTT. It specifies CASSLTGQGIPPLHF.

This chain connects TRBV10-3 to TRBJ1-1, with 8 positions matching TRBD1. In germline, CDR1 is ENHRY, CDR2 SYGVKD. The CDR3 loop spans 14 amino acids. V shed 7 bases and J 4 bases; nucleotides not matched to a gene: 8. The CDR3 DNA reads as TGTGCCATCACCTTGGACAGGGATGGCACTGAAGCTTTCTTT. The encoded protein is CAITLDRDGTEAFF.

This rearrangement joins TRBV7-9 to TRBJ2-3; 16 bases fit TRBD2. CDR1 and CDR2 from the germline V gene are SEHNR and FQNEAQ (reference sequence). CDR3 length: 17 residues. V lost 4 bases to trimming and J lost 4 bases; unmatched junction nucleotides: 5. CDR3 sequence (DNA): TGTGCCAGCAGCTGGGGACTAGCGGGGGGGTTCGCAGATACGCAGTATTTT. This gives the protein CASSWGLAGGFADTQYF.

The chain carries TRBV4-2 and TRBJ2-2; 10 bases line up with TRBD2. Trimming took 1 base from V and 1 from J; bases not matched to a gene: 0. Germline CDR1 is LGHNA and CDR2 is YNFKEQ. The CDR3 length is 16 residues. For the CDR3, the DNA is TGTGCCAGCAGCCAAGGGACTAGCGGGAACACCGGGGAGCTGTTTTTT. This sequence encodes CASSQGTSGNTGELFF.

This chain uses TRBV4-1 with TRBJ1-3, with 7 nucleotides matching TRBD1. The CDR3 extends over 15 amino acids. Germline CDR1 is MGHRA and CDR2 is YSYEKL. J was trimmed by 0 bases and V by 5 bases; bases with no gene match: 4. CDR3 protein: CASSWTGVSGNTIYF. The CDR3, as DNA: TGCGCCAGCAGCTGGACAGGAGTCTCTGGAAACACCATATATTTT.

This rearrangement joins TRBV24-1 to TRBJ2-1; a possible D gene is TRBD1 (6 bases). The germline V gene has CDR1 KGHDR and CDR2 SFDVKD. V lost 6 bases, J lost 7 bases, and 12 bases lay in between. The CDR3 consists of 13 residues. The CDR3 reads CATSFARGNEQFF. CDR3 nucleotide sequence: TGTGCCACCAGTTTTGCCAGGGGAAATGAGCAGTTCTTC.

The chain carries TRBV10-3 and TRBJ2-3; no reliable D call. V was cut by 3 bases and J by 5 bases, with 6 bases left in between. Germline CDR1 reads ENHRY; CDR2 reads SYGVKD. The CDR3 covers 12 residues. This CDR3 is CAISEPQDTQYF. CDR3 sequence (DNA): TGTGCCATCAGTGAACCCCAAGATACGCAGTATTTT.

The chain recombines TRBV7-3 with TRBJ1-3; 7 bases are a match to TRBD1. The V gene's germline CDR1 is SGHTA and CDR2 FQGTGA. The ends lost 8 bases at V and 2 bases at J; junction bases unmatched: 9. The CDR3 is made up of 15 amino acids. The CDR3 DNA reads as TGTGCCAGCGGAGTAGACAGGGTCACTGGAAACACCATATATTTT. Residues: CASGVDRVTGNTIYF.

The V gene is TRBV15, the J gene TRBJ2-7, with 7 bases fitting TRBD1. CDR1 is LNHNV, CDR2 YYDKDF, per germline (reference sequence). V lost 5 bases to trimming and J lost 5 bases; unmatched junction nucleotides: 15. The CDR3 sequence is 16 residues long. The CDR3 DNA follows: TGTGCCACCAGCCGAGGGGGCAGGGGGACATTTAACGAGCAGTACGTC. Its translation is CATSRGGRGTFNEQYV.

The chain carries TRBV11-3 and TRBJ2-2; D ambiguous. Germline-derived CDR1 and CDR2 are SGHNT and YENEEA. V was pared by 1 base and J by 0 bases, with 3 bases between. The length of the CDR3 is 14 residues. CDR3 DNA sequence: TGTGCCAGCAGCTTAGGGCCGAACACCGGGGAGCTGTTTTTT. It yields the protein CASSLGPNTGELFF.

For the CDR3, the DNA is TGTGCCAGCAGCTTAGTTCGAACGGGGCCAGCGGGCGAGCAGTACTTC. It codes for CASSLVRTGPAGEQYF. This rearrangement joins TRBV7-6 to TRBJ2-7; D may be TRBD2 (6 bases). The CDR3 is 16 amino acids. Germline V gives CDR1 SGHVS, CDR2 FNYEAQ. V lost 1 base and J 6 bases, leaving 19 bases between the germline ends. Full variable domain (missing parts from reference TRBV7-6 and TRBJ2-7): GAGVSQSPRYKVTKRGQDVALRCDPISGHVSLYWYRQALGQGPEFLTYFNYEAQQDKSGLPNDRFSAERPEGSISTLTIQRTEQRDSAMYRCASSLVRTGPAGEQYFGPGTRLTVT.

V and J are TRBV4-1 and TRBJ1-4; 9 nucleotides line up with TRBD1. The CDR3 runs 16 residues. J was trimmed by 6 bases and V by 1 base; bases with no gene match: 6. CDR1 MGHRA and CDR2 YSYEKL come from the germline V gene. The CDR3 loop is CASSQAYRGRDEKLFF. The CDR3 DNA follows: TGCGCCAGCAGCCAAGCCTACAGGGGGCGGGATGAAAAACTGTTTTTT.

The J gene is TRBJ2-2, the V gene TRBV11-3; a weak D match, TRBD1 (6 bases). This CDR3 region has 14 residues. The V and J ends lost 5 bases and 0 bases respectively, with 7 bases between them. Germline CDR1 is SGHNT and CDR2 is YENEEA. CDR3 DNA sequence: TGTGCCAGCAGCGGGACACCGAACACCGGGGAGCTGTTTTTT. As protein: CASSGTPNTGELFF. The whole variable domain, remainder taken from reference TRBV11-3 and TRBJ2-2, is EAGVVQSPRYKIIEKKQPVAFWCNPISGHNTLYWYLQNLGQGPELLIRYENEEAVDDSQLPKDRFSAERLKGVDSTLKIQPAELGDSAVYLCASSGTPNTGELFFGEGSRLTVL.

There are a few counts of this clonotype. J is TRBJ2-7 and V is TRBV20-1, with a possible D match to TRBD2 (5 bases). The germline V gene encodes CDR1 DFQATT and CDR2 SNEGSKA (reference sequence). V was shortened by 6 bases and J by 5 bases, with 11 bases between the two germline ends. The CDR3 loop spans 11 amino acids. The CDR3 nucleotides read TGCAGTGCGACGGAGGTCAACGAGCAGTACTTC. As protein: CSATEVNEQYF.